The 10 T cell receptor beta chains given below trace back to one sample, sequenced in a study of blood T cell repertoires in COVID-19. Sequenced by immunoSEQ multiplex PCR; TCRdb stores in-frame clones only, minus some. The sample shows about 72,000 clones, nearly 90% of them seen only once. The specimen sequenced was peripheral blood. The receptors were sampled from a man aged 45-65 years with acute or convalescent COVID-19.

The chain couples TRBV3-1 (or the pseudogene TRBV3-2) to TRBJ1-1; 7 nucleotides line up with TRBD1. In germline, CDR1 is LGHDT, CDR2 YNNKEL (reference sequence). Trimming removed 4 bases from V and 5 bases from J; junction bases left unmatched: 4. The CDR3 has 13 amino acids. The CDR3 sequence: CASSLTGETEAFF. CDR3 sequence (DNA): TGTGCCAGCAGCCTCACAGGGGAAACTGAAGCTTTCTTT.

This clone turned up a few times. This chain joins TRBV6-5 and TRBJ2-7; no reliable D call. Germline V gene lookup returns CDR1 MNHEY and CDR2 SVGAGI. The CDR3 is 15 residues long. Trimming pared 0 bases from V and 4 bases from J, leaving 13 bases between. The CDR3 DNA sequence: TGTGCCAGCAGTTACTCTATGCAGATACCTTACGAGCAGTACTTC. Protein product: CASSYSMQIPYEQYF.

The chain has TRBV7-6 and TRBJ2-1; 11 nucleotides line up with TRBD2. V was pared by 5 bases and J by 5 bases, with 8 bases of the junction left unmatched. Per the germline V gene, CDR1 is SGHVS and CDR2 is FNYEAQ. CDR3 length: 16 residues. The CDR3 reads CASSADSGGANNEQFF. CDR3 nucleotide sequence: TGTGCCAGCAGCGCAGATAGCGGGGGGGCAAACAATGAGCAGTTCTTC.

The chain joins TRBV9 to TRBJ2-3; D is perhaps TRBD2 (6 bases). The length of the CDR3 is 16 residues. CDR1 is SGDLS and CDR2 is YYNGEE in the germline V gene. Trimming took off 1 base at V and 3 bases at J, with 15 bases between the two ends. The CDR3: CASSVSPSGTTDTQYF. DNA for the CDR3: TGTGCCAGCAGCGTATCTCCTTCCGGGACTACAGATACGCAGTATTTT.

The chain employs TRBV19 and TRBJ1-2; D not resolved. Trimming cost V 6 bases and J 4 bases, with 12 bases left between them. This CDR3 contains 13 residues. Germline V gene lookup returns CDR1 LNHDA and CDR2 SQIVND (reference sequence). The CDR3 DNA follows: TGTGCCAGTAGCCCCGGGGTGACCTATGGCTACACCTTC. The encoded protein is CASSPGVTYGYTF. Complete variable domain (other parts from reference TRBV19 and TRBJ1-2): DGGITQSPKYLFRKEGQNVTLSCEQNLNHDAMYWYRQDPGQGLRLIYYSQIVNDFQKGDIAEGYSVSREKKESFPLTVTSAQKNPTAFYLCASSPGVTYGYTFGSGTRLTVV.

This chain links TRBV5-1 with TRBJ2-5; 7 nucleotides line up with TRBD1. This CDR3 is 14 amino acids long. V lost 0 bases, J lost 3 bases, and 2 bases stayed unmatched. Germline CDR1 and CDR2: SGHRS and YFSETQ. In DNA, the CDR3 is TGCGCCAGCAGCTTGGGGGGACAGAAAGAGACCCAGTACTTC. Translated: CASSLGGQKETQYF. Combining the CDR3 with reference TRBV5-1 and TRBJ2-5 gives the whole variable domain KAGVTQTPRYLIKTRGQQVTLSCSPISGHRSVSWYQQTPGQGLQFLFEYFSETQRNKGNFPGRFSGRQFSNSRSEMNVSTLELGDSALYLCASSLGGQKETQYFGPGTRLLVL.

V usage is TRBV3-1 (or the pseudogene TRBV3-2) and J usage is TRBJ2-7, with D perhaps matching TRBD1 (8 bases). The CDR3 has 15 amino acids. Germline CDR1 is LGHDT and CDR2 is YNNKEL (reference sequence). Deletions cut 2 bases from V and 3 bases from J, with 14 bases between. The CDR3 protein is CASSQSGTGGYEQYF. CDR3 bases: TGTGCCAGCAGCCAAAGCGGGACAGGAGGCTACGAGCAGTACTTC.

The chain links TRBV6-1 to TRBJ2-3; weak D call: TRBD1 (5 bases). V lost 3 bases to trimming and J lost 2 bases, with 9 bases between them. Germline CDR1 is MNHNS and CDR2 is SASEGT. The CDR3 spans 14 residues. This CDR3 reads CASSEVQATDTQYF. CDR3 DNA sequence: TGTGCCAGCAGTGAGGTACAGGCCACAGATACGCAGTATTTT.

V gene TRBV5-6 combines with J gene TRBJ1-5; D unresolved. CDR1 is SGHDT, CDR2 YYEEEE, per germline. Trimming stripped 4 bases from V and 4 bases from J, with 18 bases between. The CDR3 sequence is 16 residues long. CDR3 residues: CASSPQPTTTNQPQHF. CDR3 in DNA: TGTGCCAGCAGCCCCCAACCCACCACTACTAATCAGCCCCAGCATTTT.

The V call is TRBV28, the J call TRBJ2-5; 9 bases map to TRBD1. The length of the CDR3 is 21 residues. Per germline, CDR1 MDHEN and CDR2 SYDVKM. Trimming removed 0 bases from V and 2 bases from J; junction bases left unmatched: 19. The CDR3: CASSLWGGGWGQGDLQETQYF. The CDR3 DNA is TGTGCCAGCAGTTTATGGGGCGGGGGCTGGGGACAGGGAGACCTGCAAGAGACCCAGTACTTC.